The 19 T cell receptor beta chains reported below all come from one sample, sequenced in a study of human T cells and chemical hapten exposure. Regarding time point: patch test 3, about 24 weeks after DPC sensitization. Treatment given: therapeutic diphenylcyclopropenone sensitization with weekly scalp DPC. TCRdb reprocessed the RACE reads via MiXCR and lists one record per CDR3 protein. This table holds some 60,000 distinct CDR3 sequences, roughly an eighth found once. This sample comprised whole blood, obtained in connection with sensitization to the hapten diphenylcyclopropenone (DPC). The receptors shown here come from a man aged 30 to 45 with alopecia areata. Some clones in this sample may be carry-over from other donors' samples.

At least ten counts were recorded for this clonotype. Written as DNA, the CDR3 is TGCAGTGCTACTAATTACAGGGACGGGGGAGGCCCCCTCCACTTT. Encoded protein: CSATNYRDGGGPLHF. This chain connects TRBV20-1 to TRBJ1-6, with D possibly matching TRBD1 (6 bases). This CDR3 has 15 residues. The V end was cut by 4 bases, the J end by 13 bases, with 23 bases between. The germline V gene has CDR1 DFQATT and CDR2 SNEGSKA (reference sequence).

V gene TRBV27 combines with J gene TRBJ2-1; D gene ambiguous. V lost 1 base and J 2 bases, leaving 9 bases between the germline ends. CDR3 length equals 15 residues. Germline loops: CDR1 MNHEY, CDR2 SMNVEV (reference sequence). In DNA, the CDR3 is TGTGCCAGCAGTTTATACAGTATAGCCTACAATGAGCAGTTCTTC. It yields the protein CASSLYSIAYNEQFF.

This clonotype showed up just a few times. This chain uses TRBV4-2 with TRBJ2-7; 7 bases are shared with TRBD2. Germline V gene sequence: CDR1 LGHNA, CDR2 YNFKEQ. Trimming took 4 bases from V and 2 from J; bases not matched to a gene: 11. The CDR3 covers 16 residues. The DNA for the CDR3 is TGTGCCAGCAGCCTCGCCGGGGGGACTGATACCTACGAGCAGTACTTC. Its protein is CASSLAGGTDTYEQYF.

This clonotype was seen a few times. This sequence joins TRBV29-1 and TRBJ1-1, with a tentative D call TRBD1 (6 bases). V gave up 7 bases and J gave up 4 bases, with 16 bases separating them. The CDR3 length is 13 residues. CDR1 SQVTM and CDR2 ANQGSEA come from the germline V gene. The CDR3 protein is CSALQGGTTEAFF. The CDR3 DNA sequence: TGCAGCGCACTACAGGGAGGCACCACTGAAGCTTTCTTT.

Many counts were recorded for this clonotype. The V and J genes are TRBV10-3 and TRBJ2-2, with D perhaps TRBD1 (6 bases). Trimming left V 5 bases short and J 3 bases short, with 13 bases between. The CDR3 is 15 amino acids. CDR1 is ENHRY, CDR2 SYGVKD, per germline. The CDR3 DNA reads as TGTGCCATCAGTCCTACAGGGTCGGACACCGGGGAGCTGTTTTTT. It codes for CAISPTGSDTGELFF.

This clonotype was detected ten times or more. The chain uses TRBV7-8 and TRBJ1-5; a possible D gene is TRBD1 (5 bases). The V gene's germline CDR1 is SGHVS and CDR2 FQNEAQ. V lost 1 base and J 7 bases, leaving 8 bases between the germline ends. The CDR3 loop spans 13 amino acids. The CDR3 is CASSLEEGQPQHF. The CDR3 nucleotides read TGTGCCAGCAGCTTAGAGGAGGGGCAGCCCCAGCATTTT.

In this sample, this clonotype turned up many times. This rearrangement joins TRBV29-1 to TRBJ2-2; TRBD1 matches 9 bases. Germline loops: CDR1 SQVTM, CDR2 ANQGSEA. The V and J ends lost 6 bases and 1 base, in that order; junction bases with no gene match: 0. This CDR3 is 13 amino acids long. Written as DNA, the CDR3 is TGCAGCGTGGACAGGGGGAACACCGGGGAGCTGTTTTTT. Its protein is CSVDRGNTGELFF.

This clonotype appeared many times. The V and J genes are TRBV5-1 and TRBJ2-7; D not certain. Trimming removed 5 bases from V and 1 base from J, with 13 bases in between. The CDR3 contains 14 residues. CDR1 SGHRS and CDR2 YFSETQ come from the germline V gene. This chain's CDR3 is CASSYITASYEQYF. The CDR3 bases are TGCGCCAGCAGTTATATCACAGCTTCCTACGAGCAGTACTTC.

V is TRBV5-1 and J is TRBJ1-5; 10 bases are a match to TRBD1. Germline CDR1 SGHRS, CDR2 YFSETQ. The CDR3 has 16 residues. V trimming: 3 bases; J trimming: 1 base; junction bases outside the gene matches: 4. CDR3 in amino acids: CASSSEDRGSNQPQHF. As DNA, the CDR3 is TGCGCCAGCAGCTCAGAGGACAGGGGGAGCAATCAGCCCCAGCATTTT.

The J gene is TRBJ1-1, the V gene TRBV5-1; 7 bases are shared with TRBD1. This CDR3 contains 13 residues. The V gene's germline CDR1 is SGHRS and CDR2 YFSETQ. The junction had 3 bases not matched to a gene; V was cut back by 4 bases and J by 3 bases. The CDR3 reads CASSPDRDTEAFF. The CDR3 bases are TGCGCCAGCAGCCCTGACAGGGACACTGAAGCTTTCTTT.

The genes are TRBV7-2 and TRBJ2-5; D unclear. Germline CDR1 reads SGHTA; CDR2 reads FQGNSA. The CDR3 runs 12 residues. V lost 4 bases and J 5 bases, leaving 8 bases between the germline ends. CDR3 DNA: TGTGCCAGCAGCTCATTACAGGAGACCCAGTACTTC. It yields the protein CASSSLQETQYF. The full variable domain, completed using reference TRBV7-2 and TRBJ2-5, is GAGVSQSPSNKVTEKGKDVELRCDPISGHTALYWYRQSLGQGLEFLIYFQGNSAPDKSGLPSDRFSAERTGGSVSTLTIQRTQQEDSAVYLCASSSLQETQYFGPGTRLLVL.

The sample holds one count of this clonotype. The chain combines TRBV6-6 with TRBJ2-7; 8 bases fit TRBD1. Germline V gene data show CDR1 as MNHNY and CDR2 as SVGAGI (reference sequence). The V and J ends lost 8 bases and 3 bases, in that order; junction bases with no gene match: 12. CDR3 length: 15 residues. The CDR3 is CASSWDRSSSYEQYF. The CDR3 nucleotides are TGTGCCAGCTCTTGGGACAGGTCAAGTAGCTACGAGCAGTACTTC.

This clonotype has at least ten counts. The rearrangement links TRBV28 to TRBJ2-7; no reliable D call. Trimming shortened V by 3 bases and J by 1 base, and 13 bases separated the two germline ends. CDR3 size: 15 residues. From germline, CDR1 is MDHEN and CDR2 SYDVKM. The CDR3 spells CASSFFPTRSYEQYF. The DNA of the CDR3 is TGTGCCAGCAGTTTCTTCCCGACTCGGTCCTACGAGCAGTACTTC.

As concerns this clonotype: This may be a read error: a much more frequent sequence differs by one nucleotide. V is TRBV4-3 and J is TRBJ2-2, with D possibly being TRBD2 (5 bases). This CDR3 comprises 15 residues. CDR1 LGHNA and CDR2 YSLEER come from the germline V gene. As DNA, the CDR3 is TGCGCCAGCAGCCACACTAGGAATCGAGCCGGGGAGCTGCTTTTT. Its translation: CASSHTRNRAGELLF.

The chain joins TRBV9 to TRBJ2-5, with 7 positions matching TRBD2. The CDR3 is 15 residues long. V gave up 4 bases and J gave up 5 bases; unmatched junction bases: 11. Germline lookup yields CDR1 SGDLS and CDR2 YYNGEE. CDR3 sequence reads: CASSPSGGLRETQYF. CDR3 DNA: TGTGCCAGCAGCCCCTCGGGGGGACTGAGGGAGACCCAGTACTTC.

This chain links TRBV6-4 with TRBJ2-1; 10 bases are shared with TRBD1. Unmatched junction bases numbered 2, after V lost 2 bases and J lost 7 bases. Germline CDR1 MRHNA, CDR2 SNTAGT. This CDR3 contains 14 residues. The CDR3 sequence is CASSDTDRGNEQFF. CDR3 nucleotides: TGTGCCAGCAGTGACACGGACAGGGGGAATGAGCAGTTCTTC.

The rearrangement joins TRBV12-3 or TRBV12-4 to TRBJ1-1, with no clear D. V was clipped by 7 bases and J by 7 bases, with 13 bases between them. CDR3 length: 12 residues. In nucleotides, the CDR3 is TGTGCCAGCATCCCCCGACCCGGTGAAGCTTTCTTT. Its translation is CASIPRPGEAFF.

The chain joins TRBV10-3 to TRBJ2-2; D remains unclear. Germline values: CDR1 ENHRY, CDR2 SYGVKD. The CDR3 covers 13 residues. Trimming cost V 3 bases and J 7 bases, with 9 bases left between them. This chain's CDR3 is CAISENGDGELFF. In DNA, the CDR3 is TGTGCCATCAGTGAAAATGGTGACGGGGAGCTGTTTTTT.

The chain recombines TRBV30 with TRBJ2-7, with D perhaps TRBD2 (5 bases). CDR1 is GTSNPN and CDR2 is SVGIG in the germline V gene (reference sequence). Trimming took 0 bases from V and 7 from J, leaving 19 bases between them. CDR3 size: 15 residues. CDR3 amino acids: CAWSVRGIGGVEQYF. CDR3 bases: TGTGCCTGGAGTGTACGGGGAATTGGAGGAGTGGAGCAGTACTTC.